This entry lists 24 T cell receptor beta chains sequenced from one sample in a study of regulatory T cells in long-lasting Graves disease. Libraries of TCR beta came from iRepertoire HTBI primers plus Arm-PCR of CDR3 regions. One entry per CDR3 protein, called by TCRdb with MiXCR from the multiplex PCR reads. Of roughly 440,000 distinct CDR3 sequences in the sample, around 15% were seen once. Indicated time point: newly diagnosed GD, antithyroid drugs for less than 3 months. PBMC-derived RNA was used for the TCR library. These sequences were also reported in another study, on T cells in Graves' hyperthyroidism and ophthalmopathy.

Sequences were derived from peripheral blood mononuclear cells (PBMCs), sampled at new diagnosis, from a patient treated with antithyroid drugs. The receptors shown here come from a woman under 30 with Graves disease.

This clonotype has at least ten counts. V is TRBV5-6 and J is TRBJ2-4, with TRBD2 matching 10 bases. The CDR3 is made up of 15 amino acids. V gave up 4 bases and J gave up 8 bases; unmatched junction bases: 9. Germline lookup yields CDR1 SGHDT and CDR2 YYEEEE. Here the CDR3 DNA reads TGTGCCAGCAGCACGTCTAGCGGGAGCGGTGACATTCAGTACTTC. Amino acid sequence: CASSTSSGSGDIQYF. The whole variable domain, remainder taken from reference TRBV5-6 and TRBJ2-4, is DAGVTQSPTHLIKTRGQQVTLRCSPKSGHDTVSWYQQALGQGPQFIFQYYEEEERQRGNFPDRFSGHQFPNYSSELNVNALLLGDSALYLCASSTSSGSGDIQYFGAGTRLSVL.

To note about this clonotype: One base away lies a much larger clone, so this may be a sequencing read error. The genes are TRBV28 and TRBJ2-3; 9 positions agree with TRBD2. The germline CDR1 and CDR2 sequences are MDHEN and SYDVKM. This CDR3 has 17 residues. V dropped 5 bases and J dropped 2; count of bases not matched to a gene: 11. The CDR3 here is CASSRSSRLAATDTQYF. DNA of the CDR3: TGTGCCAGCAGTCGATCCTCCAGACTAGCGGCCACAGATACGCAGTATTTT.

With regard to this clonotype: One base away lies a much larger clone, so this may be a sequencing read error. CDR3 in amino acids: CASSPRDRAVGELFF. The CDR3 DNA reads TGTGCCAGCAGTCCCCGGGACAGGGCGGTCGGGGAGCTGTTTTTT. This chain joins TRBV27 and TRBJ2-2; 9 nucleotides line up with TRBD1. The germline V gene encodes CDR1 MNHEY and CDR2 SMNVEV (reference sequence). The junction had 8 bases not matched to a gene; V was cut back by 5 bases and J by 7 bases. The CDR3 is made up of 15 amino acids.

Concerning this clonotype: A much bigger clone sits one base away, suggesting this may be a read error. The chain couples TRBV28 to TRBJ2-1, with D perhaps TRBD1 or TRBD2 (6 bases each). The CDR3 is 15 amino acids. The germline V and J ends were trimmed by 7 bases and 13 bases, with 26 bases remaining between them. Germline loops: CDR1 MDHEN, CDR2 SYDVKM. DNA of the CDR3: TGTGCCAGCACCGGAGGGGGAGGAGCCCAAGAGACCCAGTTCTTC. Its protein product is CASTGGGGAQETQFF.

This clonotype has a handful of counts. This chain links TRBV9 with TRBJ2-1; maybe TRBD2 (5 bases). The CDR3 runs 16 residues. The germline V and J ends were trimmed by 3 bases and 0 bases, with 13 bases remaining between them. Germline V gene sequence: CDR1 SGDLS, CDR2 YYNGEE. CDR3 residues: CASSAGPAGSYNEQFF. The CDR3 nucleotides read TGTGCCAGCAGCGCCGGGCCGGCGGGCTCCTACAATGAGCAGTTCTTC.

This clonotype occurred many times. The rearrangement joins TRBV28 to TRBJ2-1; possibly TRBD1 for D (5 bases). Germline-derived CDR1 and CDR2 are MDHEN and SYDVKM. V lost 4 bases and J 10 bases, leaving 11 bases between the germline ends. The CDR3 has 12 amino acids. CDR3 loop: CASSYGQPEQFF. The DNA of the CDR3 is TGTGCCAGCAGTTACGGACAACCCGAGCAGTTCTTC.

On this clonotype itself: Compared with germline, one end of the junction differs, possibly owing to a read error. V is TRBV18 and J is TRBJ2-6; D possibly matches TRBD1 or TRBD2 (5 bases each). There are 16 residues in the CDR3. CDR1 KGHSH and CDR2 LQKENI come from the germline V gene. This chain's CDR3 is CASSPPAGSGADVLTF. The CDR3 region has the DNA TGTGCCAGCTCACCACCGGCGGGCTCTGGGGCCGACGTCCTGACTTTC.

A remark on this clonotype: Possible read error: a much larger clone is one base away. The rearrangement uses TRBV3-1 and TRBJ2-7, with TRBD1 matching 7 bases. The ends lost 8 bases at V and 3 bases at J; junction bases unmatched: 7. This CDR3 region has 13 residues. Germline V CDR1 and CDR2: LGHDT, YNNKEL (reference sequence). The CDR3 DNA sequence: TGTGCCAGCGGCCGGAACAGGGGCTACGAGCAGTACTTC. As protein: CASGRNRGYEQYF.

There are many counts of this clonotype. CDR3 DNA: TGTGCCAGCAGTTTAAATATCGAGCAGTACTTC. Amino acid sequence: CASSLNIEQYF. The rearrangement uses TRBV28 and TRBJ2-7; no clear D gene. The CDR3 is 11 amino acids. Trimming pared 2 bases from V and 6 bases from J, leaving 5 bases between. Germline CDR1 is MDHEN and CDR2 is SYDVKM.

This clonotype was detected ten times or more. The chain is built from TRBV6-1 and TRBJ2-5, with 7 bases that match TRBD1. Germline trimming cut 6 bases from V and 3 bases from J; bases unmatched to any gene: 7. The CDR3 runs to 14 residues. Per germline, CDR1 MNHNS and CDR2 SASEGT. In DNA form, the CDR3 reads TGTGCCAGCAGGGTTGGAGACAGGGAAGAGACCCAGTACTTC. Translated: CASRVGDREETQYF.

The chain couples TRBV20-1 to TRBJ2-4, with 9 bases fitting TRBD2. Looked up from germline, CDR1 is DFQATT and CDR2 is SNEGSKA (reference sequence). The CDR3 has 15 residues. Losses at the gene ends were 6 bases for V and 0 bases for J; bases not matched to a gene: 6. Written as DNA, the CDR3 is TGCAGTGCCCCGGGACTAGCTCTAGCCAAAAACATTCAGTACTTC. Translating gives CSAPGLALAKNIQYF.

The chain employs TRBV6-2 or TRBV6-3 and TRBJ2-2; a possible D gene is TRBD2 (6 bases). V lost 0 bases to trimming and J lost 6 bases, with 11 bases between them. The CDR3 runs to 15 residues. Germline lookup yields CDR1 MNHEY and CDR2 SVGEGT. CDR3: CASSYSDYGAGELFF. CDR3 nucleotide sequence: TGTGCCAGCAGTTACTCGGACTATGGGGCCGGGGAGCTGTTTTTT.

This clonotype was seen ten or more times. The gene calls are TRBV18 and TRBJ2-3; D may be TRBD2 (6 bases). CDR1 and CDR2 (germline): KGHSH, LQKENI. With 4 bases removed from V and 0 bases from J, the gap between germline ends came to 11 bases. The CDR3 covers 15 residues. The CDR3 nucleotides are TGTGCCAGCTCACTAACTAGCAGAAGCACAGATACGCAGTATTTT. This encodes CASSLTSRSTDTQYF.

The table lists this clonotype with many counts. This chain uses TRBV5-1 with TRBJ2-7, with 11 bases fitting TRBD2. Germline CDR1 is SGHRS and CDR2 is YFSETQ. V gave up 4 bases and J gave up 4 bases; unmatched junction bases: 7. CDR3 length equals 15 residues. The CDR3 sequence is CASSNTGTSGYEQYF. CDR3 DNA sequence: TGCGCCAGCAGCAACACCGGGACTAGCGGTTACGAGCAGTACTTC.

This clonotype was observed a handful of times. The J gene is TRBJ2-5, the V gene TRBV28; 10 bases agree with TRBD2. This CDR3 is 14 amino acids long. J lost 5 bases, V lost 7 bases, and 7 bases had no gene match. Per germline, CDR1 MDHEN and CDR2 SYDVKM. CDR3 sequence: CASNLAGVSETQYF. As DNA, the CDR3 is TGTGCCAGCAATCTAGCGGGAGTGAGTGAGACCCAGTACTTC.

This clonotype was counted ten times or more. The rearrangement joins TRBV20-1 to TRBJ2-1; D might be TRBD2 (7 bases). Trimming cost V 5 bases and J 5 bases, with 16 bases left between them. Germline CDR1 is DFQATT and CDR2 is SNEGSKA (reference sequence). This CDR3 contains 14 residues. CDR3 residues: CSARGAIRDNEQFF. CDR3 bases: TGCAGTGCTCGGGGGGCAATCAGGGACAATGAGCAGTTCTTC.

This clonotype was seen ten or more times. The chain carries TRBV7-2 and TRBJ2-5, with 7 bases lining up with TRBD1. From germline, CDR1 is SGHTA and CDR2 FQGNSA. The CDR3 runs 16 residues. The trim removed 0 bases at V and 2 bases at J, leaving 6 bases unmatched. The CDR3 bases are TGTGCCAGCAGCTTAGCGCTGGCAGGGGGTCAAGAGACCCAGTACTTC. Translation gives CASSLALAGGQETQYF.

This clonotype was picked up a small number of times. The chain is built from TRBV7-9 and TRBJ2-7, with TRBD2 matching 12 bases. The CDR3 covers 16 residues. CDR1 is SEHNR, CDR2 FQNEAQ, per germline (reference sequence). The J segment lost 3 bases and the V segment lost 5 bases, leaving 8 bases of the junction unmatched. The CDR3 DNA follows: TGTGCCAGCAGCGGACTAGCGGGAAAGAAAGGCTACGAGCAGTACTTC. It yields the protein CASSGLAGKKGYEQYF.

The chain combines TRBV5-1 with TRBJ2-7; tentative D call: TRBD1 (6 bases). From germline, CDR1 is SGHRS and CDR2 YFSETQ. The CDR3 length is 16 residues. V was trimmed by 4 bases and J by 2 bases, leaving 19 bases between them. This CDR3 is CASSPSPWDKTYEQYF. The CDR3 DNA is TGCGCCAGCAGCCCTAGCCCCTGGGACAAAACCTACGAGCAGTACTTC.

Of note for this clonotype: This probably arose from a read error, given a far larger clone one base away. The DNA for the CDR3 is TGTGCCAGCAGCATAGACAATGAGCAGTTCTTC. Amino acid sequence: CASSIDNEQFF. The rearrangement joins TRBV7-9 to TRBJ2-1, with unresolved D. The CDR3 totals 11 residues. Trimming removed 5 bases at V and 5 bases at J, with 4 bases between. CDR1 and CDR2 from the germline V gene are SEHNR and FQNEAQ (reference sequence). The variable domain in full, with the rest retrieved from reference TRBV7-9 and TRBJ2-1, is DTGVSQNPRHKITKRGQNVTFRCDPISEHNRLYWYRQTLGQGPEFLTYFQNEAQLEKSRLLSDRFSAERPKGSFSTLEIQRTEQGDSAMYLCASSIDNEQFFGPGTRLTVL.

This chain links TRBV5-4 with TRBJ2-1, with 15 bases identical to TRBD2. The V segment lost 4 bases and the J segment 5 bases; nucleotides outside the gene matches: 10. The CDR3 totals 18 residues. Looked up from germline, CDR1 is SGHNT and CDR2 is YYREEE (reference sequence). The CDR3 is CASSRGTSGRPRDNEQFF. CDR3 nucleotides: TGTGCCAGCAGCCGCGGGACTAGCGGGAGGCCGAGGGACAATGAGCAGTTCTTC.

The rearrangement uses TRBV9 and TRBJ1-1; tentatively, D is TRBD1 (6 bases). The V and J ends lost 1 base and 4 bases respectively, with 11 bases between them. Germline CDR1 SGDLS, CDR2 YYNGEE. The CDR3 consists of 14 residues. The CDR3 loop reads CASSVTGLGTEAFF. The CDR3 coding sequence is TGTGCCAGCAGCGTAACAGGGTTGGGCACTGAAGCTTTCTTT.

In its sample, this clonotype was seen many times. The chain uses TRBV24-1 and TRBJ2-3; 12 bases fit TRBD2. The CDR3 totals 17 residues. Germline V gene lookup returns CDR1 KGHDR and CDR2 SFDVKD. The V and J ends lost 4 bases and 3 bases, in that order; junction bases with no gene match: 7. CDR3 protein: CATSDPTSGRRTDTQYF. Here the CDR3 DNA reads TGTGCCACCAGTGACCCGACTAGCGGGAGAAGAACAGATACGCAGTATTTT.

This clonotype was seen ten or more times. The rearrangement joins TRBV3-1 to TRBJ2-3; perhaps TRBD2 as D (5 bases). Germline V lookup: CDR1 LGHDT, CDR2 YNNKEL (reference sequence). This CDR3 has 15 residues. The V and J ends lost 1 base and 0 bases respectively, with 8 bases between them. CDR3 in DNA: TGTGCCAGCAGCCAAGTTGGCGGGAGCACAGATACGCAGTATTTT. Residues: CASSQVGGSTDTQYF.